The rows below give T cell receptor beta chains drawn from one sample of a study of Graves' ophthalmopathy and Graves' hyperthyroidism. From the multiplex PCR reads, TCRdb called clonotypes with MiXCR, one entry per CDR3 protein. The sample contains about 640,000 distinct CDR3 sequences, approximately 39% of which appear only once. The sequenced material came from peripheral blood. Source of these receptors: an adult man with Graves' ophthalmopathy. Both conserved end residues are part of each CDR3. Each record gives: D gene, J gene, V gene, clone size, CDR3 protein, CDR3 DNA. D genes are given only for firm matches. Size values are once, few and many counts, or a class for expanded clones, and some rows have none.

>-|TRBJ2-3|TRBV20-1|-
CSARDAIGTDTQYF
TGCAGTGCTAGAGATGCGATCGGCACAGATACGCAGTATTTT
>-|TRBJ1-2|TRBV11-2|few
CASSPPFYPFVYGYTF
TGTGCCAGCAGCCCCCCCTTCTATCCCTTCGTCTATGGCTACACCTTC
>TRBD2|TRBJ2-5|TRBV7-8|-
CASSQTPSSGGVETQYF
TGTGCCAGCAGCCAAACCCCCTCTAGCGGGGGGGTTGAGACCCAGTACTTC
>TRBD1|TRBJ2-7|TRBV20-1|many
CSARPGTGVYEQYF
TGCAGTGCTAGGCCCGGGACAGGGGTTTACGAGCAGTACTTC
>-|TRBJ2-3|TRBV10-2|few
CASSEWGRTDTQYF
TGCGCCAGCAGTGAGTGGGGACGCACAGATACGCAGTATTTT
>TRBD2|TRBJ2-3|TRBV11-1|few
CASSLGLAGGVDTQYF
TGTGCCAGCAGCCTGGGACTAGCGGGAGGAGTAGATACGCAGTATTTT
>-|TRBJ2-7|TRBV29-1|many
CSVRGGGKNEQYF
TGCAGCGTCCGAGGGGGGGGGAAGAACGAGCAGTACTTC
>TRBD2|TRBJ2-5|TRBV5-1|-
CASSPRGGRWVTQYF
TGTGCCAGCAGTCCTCGGGGGGGCCGGTGGGTGACCCAGTACTTC
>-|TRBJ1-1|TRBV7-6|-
CASSLSGVVGYGTEAFF
TGTGCCAGCAGCTTATCAGGGGTGGTGGGTTATGGCACTGAAGCTTTCTTT
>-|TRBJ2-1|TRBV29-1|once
CSVQGSSYNEQFF
TGCAGCGTTCAGGGTAGTTCCTACAATGAGCAGTTCTTC
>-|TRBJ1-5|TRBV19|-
CASSVADSLYSNQPQHF
TGTGCCAGTAGTGTTGCGGACAGCCTCTATAGCAATCAGCCCCAGCATTTT
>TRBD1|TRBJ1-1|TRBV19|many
CASSTTGGTEAFF
TGTGCCAGTAGTACGACAGGGGGCACTGAAGCTTTCTTT
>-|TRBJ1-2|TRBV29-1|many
CSVEDSGRGYGYTF
TGCAGCGTTGAAGACTCCGGAAGGGGCTATGGCTACACCTTC
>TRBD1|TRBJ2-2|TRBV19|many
CASSPRTGTAGELFF
TGTGCCAGTAGTCCGCGGACAGGGACTGCCGGGGAGCTGTTTTTT
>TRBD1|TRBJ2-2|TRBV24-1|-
CATSEEGTGSRGELFF
TGTGCCACCAGTGAGGAGGGGACAGGGTCACGGGGGGAGCTGTTTTTT
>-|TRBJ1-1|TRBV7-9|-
CASSKTRF
TGTGCCAGCAGCAAAACCAGGTTT
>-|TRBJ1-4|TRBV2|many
CASSEAGYGGKLFF
TGTGCCAGCAGTGAAGCTGGTTACGGCGGAAAACTGTTTTTT
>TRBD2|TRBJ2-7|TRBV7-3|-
CASSQGTAGSYERYF
TGCGCCAGCAGCCAAGGAACAGCGGGATCCTACGAGCGGTACTTC
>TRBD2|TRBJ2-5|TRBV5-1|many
CASSTSGLARETQYF
TGCGCCAGCAGCACGTCGGGACTAGCCCGAGAGACCCAGTACTTC
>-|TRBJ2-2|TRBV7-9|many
CASSYGYTGELFF
TGTGCCAGCAGCTATGGATACACCGGGGAGCTGTTTTTT
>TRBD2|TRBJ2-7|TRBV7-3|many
CASSLAGGPEQYF
TGTGCCAGCAGCTTAGCGGGGGGGCCCGAGCAGTACTTC
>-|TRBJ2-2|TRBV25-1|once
CASSFSRMRQGAAGELFF
TGTGCCAGCAGTTTTAGCCGAATGCGGCAGGGAGCGGCCGGGGAGCTGTTTTTT
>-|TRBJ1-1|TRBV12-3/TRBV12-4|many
CASSRGAGWGEAFF
TGTGCCAGCAGCCGAGGGGCAGGGTGGGGGGAAGCTTTCTTT
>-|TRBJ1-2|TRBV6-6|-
CASSTRQYGYTF
TGTGCCAGCAGTACCCGACAGTATGGCTACACCTTC
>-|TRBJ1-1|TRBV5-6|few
CASSRRRLGEAFF
TGTGCCAGCAGCCGACGGAGGTTGGGTGAAGCTTTCTTT
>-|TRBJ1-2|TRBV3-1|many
CASSRVGVYGYTF
TGTGCCAGCAGCCGTGTAGGGGTGTATGGCTACACCTTC
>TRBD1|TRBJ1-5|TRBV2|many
CASSDPSTGLSNQPQHF
TGTGCCAGCAGTGATCCCTCGACAGGGTTGAGCAATCAGCCCCAGCATTTT
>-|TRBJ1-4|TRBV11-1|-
CASSLRRQKNEKLFF
TGTGCCAGCAGCTTACGGAGGCAGAAAAATGAAAAACTGTTTTTT
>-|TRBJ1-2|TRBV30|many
CAWRGPSTDGYTF
TGTGCCTGGAGGGGACCTTCGACAGATGGCTACACCTTC
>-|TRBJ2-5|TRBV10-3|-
CAISESEDRGFF
TGTGCCATCAGTGAGTCGGAGGACCGGGGGTTCTTC
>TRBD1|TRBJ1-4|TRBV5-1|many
CASSPVPTGDEKLFF
TGCGCCAGCAGCCCTGTGCCCACAGGGGATGAAAAACTGTTTTTT
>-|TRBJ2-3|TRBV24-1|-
CATSDSRTKDTQYF
TGTGCCACCAGTGACTCTCGGACTAAGGATACGCAGTATTTT
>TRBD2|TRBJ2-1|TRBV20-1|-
CSANERLAPYNEQFF
TGCAGTGCTAATGAAAGACTAGCGCCCTACAATGAGCAGTTCTTC
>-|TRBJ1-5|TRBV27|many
CASSLSGRGQPQHF
TGTGCCAGCAGTTTATCAGGGCGGGGTCAGCCCCAGCATTTT
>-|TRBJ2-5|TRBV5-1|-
CASSLGGLSETQYF
TGCGCCAGCAGCCTAGGAGGCCTATCGGAGACCCAGTACTTC
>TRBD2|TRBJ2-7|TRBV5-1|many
CASSATGLAGNEQYF
TGCGCCAGCAGCGCAACCGGACTAGCGGGGAACGAGCAGTACTTC
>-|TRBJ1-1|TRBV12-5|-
CASGLDGWWGDTEAFF
TGTGCTAGTGGTTTGGACGGGTGGTGGGGGGACACTGAAGCTTTCTTT
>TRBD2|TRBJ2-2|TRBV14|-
CASSQARPSGRSTGELFF
TGTGCCAGCAGCCAAGCCAGGCCTAGCGGGAGATCGACTGGGGAGCTGTTTTTT
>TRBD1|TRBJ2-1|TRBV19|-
CASRPWDRGYNEQFF
TGTGCCAGTAGGCCATGGGACAGGGGGTACAATGAGCAGTTCTTC
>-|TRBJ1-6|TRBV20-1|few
CSASRQAASSYNSPLHF
TGCAGTGCTAGTAGACAGGCTGCGAGCTCCTATAATTCACCCCTCCACTTT
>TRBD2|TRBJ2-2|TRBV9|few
CASSVASTSGRAPAGELFF
TGTGCCAGCAGCGTAGCCTCCACTAGCGGGAGGGCCCCCGCCGGGGAGCTGTTTTTT
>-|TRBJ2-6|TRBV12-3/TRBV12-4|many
CASSLGDRATNVLTF
TGTGCCAGCAGTTTAGGGGACCGAGCGACCAACGTCCTGACTTTC
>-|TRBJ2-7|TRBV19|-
CASSNRGNLYEQYF
TGTGCCAGTAGTAATCGAGGGAACCTCTACGAGCAGTACTTC
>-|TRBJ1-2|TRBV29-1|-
CSEHDRSYGYTF
TGCAGCGAACATGACAGGTCCTATGGCTACACCTTC
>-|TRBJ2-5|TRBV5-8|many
CASSLVAGETQYF
TGTGCCAGCAGCTTGGTGGCGGGAGAGACCCAGTACTTC
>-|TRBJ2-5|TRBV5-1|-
CASSPGQLMQETQYF
TGCGCCAGCAGCCCTGGACAGCTCATGCAAGAGACCCAGTACTTC
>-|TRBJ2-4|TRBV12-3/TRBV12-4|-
CASSPSTGYIQYF
TGTGCCAGCAGCCCCTCGACCGGCTACATTCAGTACTTC